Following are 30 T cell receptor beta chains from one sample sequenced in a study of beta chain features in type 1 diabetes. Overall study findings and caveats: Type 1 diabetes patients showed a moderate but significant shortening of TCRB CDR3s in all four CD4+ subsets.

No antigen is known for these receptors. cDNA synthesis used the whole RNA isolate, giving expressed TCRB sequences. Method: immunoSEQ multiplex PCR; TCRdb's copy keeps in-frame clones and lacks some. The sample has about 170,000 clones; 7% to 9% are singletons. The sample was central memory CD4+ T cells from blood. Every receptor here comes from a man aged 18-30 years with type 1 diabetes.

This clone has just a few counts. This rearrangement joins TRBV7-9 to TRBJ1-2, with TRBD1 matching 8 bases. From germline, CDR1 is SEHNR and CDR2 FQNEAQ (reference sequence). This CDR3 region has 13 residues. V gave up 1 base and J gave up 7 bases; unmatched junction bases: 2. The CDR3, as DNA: TGTGCCAGCAGCTTAGACAGGGGGTCTGGCTACACCTTC. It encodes CASSLDRGSGYTF.

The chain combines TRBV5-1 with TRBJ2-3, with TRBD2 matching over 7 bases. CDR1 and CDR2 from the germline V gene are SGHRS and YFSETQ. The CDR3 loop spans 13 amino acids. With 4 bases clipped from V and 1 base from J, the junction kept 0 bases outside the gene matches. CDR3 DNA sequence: TGCGCCAGCAGCAGCGGGGGCACAGATACGCAGTATTTT. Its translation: CASSSGGTDTQYF.

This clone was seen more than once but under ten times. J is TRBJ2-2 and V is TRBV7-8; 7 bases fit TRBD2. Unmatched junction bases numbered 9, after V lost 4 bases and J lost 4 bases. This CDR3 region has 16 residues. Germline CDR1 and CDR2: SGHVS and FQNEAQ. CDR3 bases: TGTGCCAGCAGCTCAAGCGGGATTAAGAGCACCGGGGAGCTGTTTTTT. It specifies CASSSSGIKSTGELFF.

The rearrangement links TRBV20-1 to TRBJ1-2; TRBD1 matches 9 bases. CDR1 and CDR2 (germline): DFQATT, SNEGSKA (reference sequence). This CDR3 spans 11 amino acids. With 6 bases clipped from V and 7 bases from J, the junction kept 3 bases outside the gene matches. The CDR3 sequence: CSAPDRGGYTF. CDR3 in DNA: TGCAGTGCACCGGACAGGGGTGGCTACACCTTC.

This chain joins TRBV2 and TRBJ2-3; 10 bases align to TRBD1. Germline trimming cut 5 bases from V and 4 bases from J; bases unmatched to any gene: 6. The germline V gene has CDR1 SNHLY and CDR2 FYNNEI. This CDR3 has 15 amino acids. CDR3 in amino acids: CASSPQTGGSDTQYF. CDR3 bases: TGTGCCAGCAGTCCACAGACAGGGGGCTCAGATACGCAGTATTTT.

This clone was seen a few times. CDR3 in amino acids: CASSEGQLGANVLTF. The CDR3 DNA sequence: TGTGCCAGCAGTGAAGGTCAACTTGGGGCCAACGTCCTGACTTTC. The chain employs TRBV2 and TRBJ2-6; D is undetermined. Trimming pared 1 base from V and 3 bases from J, leaving 7 bases between. Per germline, CDR1 SNHLY and CDR2 FYNNEI. The CDR3 covers 15 residues. Using reference TRBV2 and TRBJ2-6 for the parts outside the CDR3, the full variable domain is EPEVTQTPSHQVTQMGQEVILRCVPISNHLYFYWYRQILGQKVEFLVSFYNNEISEKSEIFDDQFSVERPDGSNFTLKIRSTKLEDSAMYFCASSEGQLGANVLTFGAGSRLTVL.

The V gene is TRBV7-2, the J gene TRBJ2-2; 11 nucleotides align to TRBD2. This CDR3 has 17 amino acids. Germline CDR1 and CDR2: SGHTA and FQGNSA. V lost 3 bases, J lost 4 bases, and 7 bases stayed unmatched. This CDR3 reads CASSFSTSGVRTGELFF. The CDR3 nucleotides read TGTGCCAGCAGCTTTTCGACTAGCGGGGTACGCACCGGGGAGCTGTTTTTT. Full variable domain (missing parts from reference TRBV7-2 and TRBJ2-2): GAGVSQSPSNKVTEKGKDVELRCDPISGHTALYWYRQSLGQGLEFLIYFQGNSAPDKSGLPSDRFSAERTGGSVSTLTIQRTQQEDSAVYLCASSFSTSGVRTGELFFGEGSRLTVL.

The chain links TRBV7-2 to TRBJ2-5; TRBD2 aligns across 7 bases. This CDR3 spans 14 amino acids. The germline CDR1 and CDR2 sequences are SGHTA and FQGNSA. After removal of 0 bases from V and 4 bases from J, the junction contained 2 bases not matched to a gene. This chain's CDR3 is CASSLARLAETQYF. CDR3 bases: TGTGCCAGCAGCTTAGCTAGACTAGCAGAGACCCAGTACTTC.

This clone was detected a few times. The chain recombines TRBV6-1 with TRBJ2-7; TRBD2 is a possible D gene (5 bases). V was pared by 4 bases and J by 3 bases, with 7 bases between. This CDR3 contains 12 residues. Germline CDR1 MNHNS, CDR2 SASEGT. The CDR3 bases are TGTGCCAGCAGTGCGGGAAGCTACGAGCAGTACTTC. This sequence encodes CASSAGSYEQYF.

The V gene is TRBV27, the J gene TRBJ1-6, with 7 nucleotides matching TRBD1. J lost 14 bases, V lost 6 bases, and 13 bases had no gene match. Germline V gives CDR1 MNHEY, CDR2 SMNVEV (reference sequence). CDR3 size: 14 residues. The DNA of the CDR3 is TGTGCCAGCAGGGGGCAGGGGGGCCACGGGTCCCTCCACTTT. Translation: CASRGQGGHGSLHF.

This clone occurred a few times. The CDR3 DNA is TGTGCCAGTAGTACCCCCCGACAGGGCAAGGGCACTGAAGCTTTCTTT. This codes for CASSTPRQGKGTEAFF. The rearrangement uses TRBV19 and TRBJ1-1, with TRBD1 identical over 7 bases. Germline V gene data show CDR1 as LNHDA and CDR2 as SQIVND (reference sequence). With V trimmed by 4 bases and J by 4 bases, 12 bases remained unmatched. The CDR3 runs 16 residues.

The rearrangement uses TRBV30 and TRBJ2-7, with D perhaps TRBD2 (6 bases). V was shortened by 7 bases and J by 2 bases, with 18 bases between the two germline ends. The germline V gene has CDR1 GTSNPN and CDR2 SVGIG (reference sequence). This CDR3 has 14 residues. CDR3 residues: CAFCRGFNAYEQYF. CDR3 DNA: TGTGCCTTCTGCCGGGGGTTCAATGCCTACGAGCAGTACTTC. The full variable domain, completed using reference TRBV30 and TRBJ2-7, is SQTIHQWPATLVQPVGSPLSLECTVEGTSNPNLYWYRQAAGRGLQLLFYSVGIGQISSEVPQNLSASRPQDRQFILSSKKLLLSDSGFYLCAFCRGFNAYEQYFGPGTRLTVT.

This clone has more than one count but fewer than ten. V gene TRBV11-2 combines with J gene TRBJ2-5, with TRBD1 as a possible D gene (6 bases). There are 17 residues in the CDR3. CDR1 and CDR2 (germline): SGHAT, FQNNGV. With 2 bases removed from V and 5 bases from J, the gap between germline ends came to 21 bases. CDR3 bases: TGTGCCAGCAGCTTATACAGGGCGGGCCCCACAGGGGAGACCCAGTACTTC. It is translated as CASSLYRAGPTGETQYF.

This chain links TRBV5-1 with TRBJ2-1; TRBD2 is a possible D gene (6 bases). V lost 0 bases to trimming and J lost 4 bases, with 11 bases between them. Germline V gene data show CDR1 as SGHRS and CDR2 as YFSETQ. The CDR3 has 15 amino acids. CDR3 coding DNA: TGCGCCAGCAGCTTGGAAGGTGCGGGATACAATGAGCAGTTCTTC. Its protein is CASSLEGAGYNEQFF.

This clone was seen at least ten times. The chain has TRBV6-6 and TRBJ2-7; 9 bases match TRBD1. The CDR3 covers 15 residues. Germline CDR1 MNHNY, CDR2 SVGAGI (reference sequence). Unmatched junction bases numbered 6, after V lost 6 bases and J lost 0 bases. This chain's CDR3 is CASSIGQGSSYEQYF. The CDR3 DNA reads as TGTGCCAGCAGCATCGGACAGGGGAGCTCCTACGAGCAGTACTTC.

The CDR3 loop reads CASSEWGVKYEQYF. DNA of the CDR3: TGTGCCAGCAGTGAGTGGGGCGTAAAGTACGAGCAGTACTTC. The rearrangement uses TRBV28 and TRBJ2-7, with a tentative D call TRBD1 (5 bases). CDR3 length: 14 residues. With 5 bases removed from V and 4 bases from J, the gap between germline ends came to 15 bases. From germline, CDR1 is MDHEN and CDR2 SYDVKM. Using reference TRBV28 and TRBJ2-7 for the parts outside the CDR3, the full variable domain is DVKVTQSSRYLVKRTGEKVFLECVQDMDHENMFWYRQDPGLGLRLIYFSYDVKMKEKGDIPEGYSVSREKKERFSLILESASTNQTSMYLCASSEWGVKYEQYFGPGTRLTVT.

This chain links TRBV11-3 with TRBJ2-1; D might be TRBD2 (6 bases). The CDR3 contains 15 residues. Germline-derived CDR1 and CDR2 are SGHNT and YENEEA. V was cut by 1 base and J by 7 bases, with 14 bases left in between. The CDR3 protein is CASSLGAGRRNEQFF. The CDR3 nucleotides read TGTGCCAGCAGCTTAGGGGCAGGGAGGCGGAATGAGCAGTTCTTC. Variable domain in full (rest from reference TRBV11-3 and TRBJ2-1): EAGVVQSPRYKIIEKKQPVAFWCNPISGHNTLYWYLQNLGQGPELLIRYENEEAVDDSQLPKDRFSAERLKGVDSTLKIQPAELGDSAVYLCASSLGAGRRNEQFFGPGTRLTVL.

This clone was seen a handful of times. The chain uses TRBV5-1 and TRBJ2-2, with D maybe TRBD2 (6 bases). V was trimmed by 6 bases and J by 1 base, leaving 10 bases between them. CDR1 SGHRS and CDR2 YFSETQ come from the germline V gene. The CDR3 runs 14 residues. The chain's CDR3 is CASMRDGNTGELFF. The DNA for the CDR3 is TGCGCCAGCATGCGGGACGGGAACACCGGGGAGCTGTTTTTT.

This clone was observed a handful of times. CDR3 nucleotide sequence: TGTGCCAGTAGTATCAGGGGAGGCAATCAGCCCCAGCATTTT. Protein product: CASSIRGGNQPQHF. The rearrangement links TRBV19 to TRBJ1-5; maybe TRBD1 (6 bases). Germline V gene data show CDR1 as LNHDA and CDR2 as SQIVND (reference sequence). This CDR3 is 14 amino acids long. V was clipped by 3 bases and J by 2 bases, with 8 bases between them.

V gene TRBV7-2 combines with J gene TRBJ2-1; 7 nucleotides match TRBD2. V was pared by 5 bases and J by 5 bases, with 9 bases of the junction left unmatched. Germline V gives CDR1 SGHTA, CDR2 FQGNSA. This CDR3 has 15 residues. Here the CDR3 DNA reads TGTGCCAGCAGCCCAACCGGGACTACGCACAATGAGCAGTTCTTC. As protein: CASSPTGTTHNEQFF.

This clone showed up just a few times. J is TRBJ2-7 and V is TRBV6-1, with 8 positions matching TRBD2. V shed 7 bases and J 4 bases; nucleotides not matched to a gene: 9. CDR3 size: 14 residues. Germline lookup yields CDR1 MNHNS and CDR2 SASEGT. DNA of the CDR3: TGTGCCAGCACCTCGGGTAGCGGGGCGTACGAGCAGTACTTC. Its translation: CASTSGSGAYEQYF.

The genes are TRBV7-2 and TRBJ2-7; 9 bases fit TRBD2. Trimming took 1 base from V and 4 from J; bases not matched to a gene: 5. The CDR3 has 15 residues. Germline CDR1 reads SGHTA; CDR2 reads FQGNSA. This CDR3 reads CASSLGPSGMYEQYF. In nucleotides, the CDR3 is TGTGCCAGCAGCTTAGGCCCTAGCGGGATGTACGAGCAGTACTTC.

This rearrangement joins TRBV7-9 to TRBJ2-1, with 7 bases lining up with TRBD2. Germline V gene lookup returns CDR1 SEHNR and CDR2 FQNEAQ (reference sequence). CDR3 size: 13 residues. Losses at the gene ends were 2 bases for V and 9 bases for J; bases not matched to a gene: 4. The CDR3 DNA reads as TGTGCCAGCAGCTTAATCAGGGAGGGTGAGCAGTTCTTC. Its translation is CASSLIREGEQFF.

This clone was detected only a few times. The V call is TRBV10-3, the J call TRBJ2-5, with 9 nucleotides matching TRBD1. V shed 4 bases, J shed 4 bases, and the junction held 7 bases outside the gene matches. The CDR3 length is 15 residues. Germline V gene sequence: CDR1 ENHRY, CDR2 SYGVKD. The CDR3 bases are TGTGCCATCAGTGGACGACAGGGGGTTTCAGAGACCCAGTACTTC. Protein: CAISGRQGVSETQYF.

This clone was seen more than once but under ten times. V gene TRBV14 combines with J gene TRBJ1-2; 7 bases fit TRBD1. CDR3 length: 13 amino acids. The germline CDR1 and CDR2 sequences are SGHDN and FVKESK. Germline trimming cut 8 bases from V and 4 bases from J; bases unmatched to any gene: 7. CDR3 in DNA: TGTGCCAGCTCCCCGGACAGGACCTATGGCTACACCTTC. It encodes CASSPDRTYGYTF.

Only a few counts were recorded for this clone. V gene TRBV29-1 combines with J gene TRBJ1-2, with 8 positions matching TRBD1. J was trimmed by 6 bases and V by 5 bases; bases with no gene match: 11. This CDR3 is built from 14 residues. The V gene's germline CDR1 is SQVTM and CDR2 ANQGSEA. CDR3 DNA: TGCAGCGTTTCTGATGACAGGGGAGGAGATGGCTACACCTTC. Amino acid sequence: CSVSDDRGGDGYTF.

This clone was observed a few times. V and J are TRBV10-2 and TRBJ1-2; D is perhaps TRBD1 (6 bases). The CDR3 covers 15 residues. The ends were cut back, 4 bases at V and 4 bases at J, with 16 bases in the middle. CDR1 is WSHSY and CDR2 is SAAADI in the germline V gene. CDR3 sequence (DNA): TGCGCCAGCAGTGGGTCGACAGGCGGTGGCTATGGCTACACCTTC. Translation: CASSGSTGGGYGYTF.

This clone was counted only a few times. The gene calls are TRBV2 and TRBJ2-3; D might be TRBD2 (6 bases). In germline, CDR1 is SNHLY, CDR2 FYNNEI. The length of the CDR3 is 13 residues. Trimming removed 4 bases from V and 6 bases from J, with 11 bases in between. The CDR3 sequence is CASSVEGSDTQYF. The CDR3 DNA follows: TGTGCCAGCAGTGTGGAGGGATCGGATACGCAGTATTTT.

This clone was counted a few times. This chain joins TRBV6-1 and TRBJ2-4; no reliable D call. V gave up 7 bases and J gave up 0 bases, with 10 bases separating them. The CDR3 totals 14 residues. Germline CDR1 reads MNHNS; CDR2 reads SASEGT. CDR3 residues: CASTLPGAKNIQYF. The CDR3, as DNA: TGTGCCAGCACCCTACCGGGAGCCAAAAACATTCAGTACTTC.

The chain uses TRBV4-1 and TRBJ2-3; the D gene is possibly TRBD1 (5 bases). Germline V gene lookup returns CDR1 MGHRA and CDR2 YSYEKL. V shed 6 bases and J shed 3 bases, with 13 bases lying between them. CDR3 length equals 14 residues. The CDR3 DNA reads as TGCGCCAGCAGTAAGGGGATTTCGACAGATACGCAGTATTTT. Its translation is CASSKGISTDTQYF.